This T cell receptor (beta chain) was sequenced during a study of T cells in localized non-small cell lung cancer. To note about this clone: Its antigen is unidentified.

Overall study findings and caveats: Uninvolved nearby lung showed the greatest T cell clonality, exceeding that found in tumor. For the top 100 tumor clones, a median approximately 61 also appeared in adjacent lung. With higher T cell density in blood came longer overall survival.

V gave up 0 bases and J gave up 0 bases, with 15 bases separating them. The CDR3 loop spans 18 amino acids. Germline CDR1 reads MGHRA; CDR2 reads YSYEKL. TCRdb's table, derived via immunoSEQ multiplex PCR, lists solely in-frame clones and lacks some. The sample records about 72,000 clones, almost 85% being singletons. V gene TRBV4-1 combines with J gene TRBJ2-1; D possibly uses TRBD1 or TRBD2 (6 bases each). The specimen comprised peripheral blood, sampled before any cancer treatment. This clonotype originated in a female donor at least 60 years old with stage I lung adenocarcinoma. As DNA, the CDR3 is TGCGCCAGCAGCCAAGATTGGTTGAAGGGGGGCTCCTACAATGAGCAGTTCTTC. Translated: CASSQDWLKGGSYNEQFF.